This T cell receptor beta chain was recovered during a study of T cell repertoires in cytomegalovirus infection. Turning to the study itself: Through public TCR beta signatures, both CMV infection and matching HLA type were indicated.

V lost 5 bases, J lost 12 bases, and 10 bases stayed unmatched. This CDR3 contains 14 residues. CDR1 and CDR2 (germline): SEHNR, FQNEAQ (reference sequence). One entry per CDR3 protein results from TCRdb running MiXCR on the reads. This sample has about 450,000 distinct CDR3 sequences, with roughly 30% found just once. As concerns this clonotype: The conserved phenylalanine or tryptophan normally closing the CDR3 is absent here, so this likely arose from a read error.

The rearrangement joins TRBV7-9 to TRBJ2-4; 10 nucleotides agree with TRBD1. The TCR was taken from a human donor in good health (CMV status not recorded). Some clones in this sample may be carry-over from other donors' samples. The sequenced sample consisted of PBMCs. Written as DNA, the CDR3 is TGTGCCAGCAGCCCGTCGACAGGGGGCAGGCATCAGTACTGC. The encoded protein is CASSPSTGGRHQYC.